Each of the 23 T cell receptor beta chains below was sequenced from the same sample in a study of blood T cell repertoires in COVID-19. The data were produced by immunoSEQ multiplex PCR, yet TCRdb's version contains in-frame clones alone and is incomplete. The repertoire holds fewer than 300,000 clones, approximately 89% seen once, with over 1% in the top ten. The sequenced sample was PBMCs or T cells enriched from blood (not recorded which). Receptor source: a woman aged 40 to 50 with acute COVID-19.

CDR3 sequence: CASSMGLAEKETQYF. CDR3 DNA: TGTGCCAGTAGTATGGGACTAGCGGAGAAAGAGACCCAGTACTTC. This chain joins TRBV19 and TRBJ2-5; 11 bases line up with TRBD2. Germline CDR1 reads LNHDA; CDR2 reads SQIVND (reference sequence). Unmatched junction bases numbered 3, after V lost 3 bases and J lost 3 bases. There are 15 residues in the CDR3.

V is TRBV10-3 and J is TRBJ2-3; 14 bases fit TRBD2. This CDR3 region has 16 residues. Trimming removed 6 bases from V and 1 base from J; junction bases left unmatched: 3. Germline V CDR1 and CDR2: ENHRY, SYGVKD. The CDR3 nucleotides read TGTGCCATCAGGGGGGGACTAGCGGGAGGCACAGATACGCAGTATTTT. It translates to CAIRGGLAGGTDTQYF.

The rearrangement links TRBV3-1 (or the pseudogene TRBV3-2) to TRBJ2-7; D possibly corresponds to TRBD2 (6 bases). The ends were cut back, 1 base at V and 2 bases at J, with 12 bases in the middle. CDR1 LGHDT and CDR2 YNNKEL come from the germline V gene (reference sequence). The CDR3 extends over 15 amino acids. The chain's CDR3 is CASSQVVAETYEQYF. The CDR3 DNA sequence: TGTGCCAGCAGCCAAGTTGTAGCGGAAACCTACGAGCAGTACTTC.

The chain uses TRBV24-1 and TRBJ2-5; 8 positions match TRBD1. V shed 3 bases and J 4 bases; nucleotides not matched to a gene: 3. This CDR3 contains 14 residues. Germline CDR1 is KGHDR and CDR2 is SFDVKD. CDR3 residues: CATSDQTGAETQYF. Here the CDR3 DNA reads TGTGCCACCAGTGATCAGACAGGGGCAGAGACCCAGTACTTC.

The chain combines TRBV5-8 with TRBJ2-1; D ambiguous. V was pared by 4 bases and J by 6 bases, with 17 bases between. The CDR3 is made up of 15 amino acids. Germline CDR1 is SGHTS and CDR2 is YDEGEE. CDR3 region: CASSPDIGTLNEQFF. DNA of the CDR3: TGTGCCAGCAGCCCCGACATCGGTACTCTCAATGAGCAGTTCTTC. The variable domain in full, completed from reference TRBV5-8 and TRBJ2-1, reads EAGVTQSPTHLIKTRGQQATLRCSPISGHTSVYWYQQALGLGLQFLLWYDEGEERNRGNFPPRFSGRQFPNYSSELNVNALELEDSALYLCASSPDIGTLNEQFFGPGTRLTVL.

This sequence joins TRBV5-1 and TRBJ2-3; 10 bases are a match to TRBD1. J gave up 3 bases and V 4 bases, and 2 bases lay outside the gene matches. The CDR3 contains 14 residues. Germline CDR1 reads SGHRS; CDR2 reads YFSETQ. CDR3 in DNA: TGCGCCAGCAGCCCGGGACAGGGGACAGATACGCAGTATTTT. This encodes CASSPGQGTDTQYF.

V is TRBV5-1 and J is TRBJ2-7, with D perhaps TRBD1 (5 bases). The germline gives CDR1 SGHRS, CDR2 YFSETQ. Trimming cost V 0 bases and J 3 bases, with 7 bases left between them. This CDR3 contains 13 residues. In nucleotides, the CDR3 is TGCGCCAGCAGCTTGGGACAGAGCTACGAGCAGTACTTC. Amino acids: CASSLGQSYEQYF.

The CDR3 bases are TGTGCCAGCAGTGAAGCGCACGGGGGGACCTATGGCTACACCTTC. Amino acids: CASSEAHGGTYGYTF. This chain links TRBV6-1 with TRBJ1-2; TRBD1 might be the D (5 bases). Trimming removed 0 bases at V and 4 bases at J, with 12 bases between. Germline CDR1 is MNHNS and CDR2 is SASEGT. There are 15 residues in the CDR3.

This clone was recorded only once. The chain couples TRBV28 to TRBJ1-1, with TRBD1 as a possible D gene (6 bases). The CDR3 has 11 amino acids. V was clipped by 2 bases and J by 10 bases, with 8 bases between them. Germline V gene lookup returns CDR1 MDHEN and CDR2 SYDVKM. The CDR3 is CASSLTRGAFF. CDR3 in DNA: TGTGCCAGCAGTTTAACCAGGGGAGCTTTCTTT.

The CDR3 region is CASSPLKAGGQLYNEQFF. CDR3 nucleotides: TGCGCCAGCAGCCCACTAAAAGCGGGAGGTCAACTATACAATGAGCAGTTCTTC. This chain links TRBV4-3 with TRBJ2-1; 9 nucleotides match TRBD2. CDR1 and CDR2 (germline): LGHNA, YSLEER. The CDR3 sequence is 18 residues long. V lost 4 bases, J lost 4 bases, and 14 bases stayed unmatched.

The chain joins TRBV6-2 or TRBV6-3 to TRBJ2-1, with TRBD2 matching over 9 bases. There are 15 residues in the CDR3. CDR1 and CDR2 from the germline V gene are MNHEY and SVGEGT. V was pared by 5 bases and J by 16 bases, with 18 bases of the junction left unmatched. The CDR3 DNA sequence: TGTGCCAGCAGTGACGGAGAGGGACTAGCTGAAGGCGGATTCTTC. It specifies CASSDGEGLAEGGFF.

The gene calls are TRBV7-2 and TRBJ2-1; 9 bases line up with TRBD2. The CDR3 totals 16 residues. V shed 3 bases, J shed 6 bases, and the junction held 9 bases outside the gene matches. Germline V gene sequence: CDR1 SGHTA, CDR2 FQGNSA. Here the CDR3 DNA reads TGTGCCAGCAGCTTTAGCGGGGGCACCTCCGGCAATGAGCAGTTCTTC. Translating gives CASSFSGGTSGNEQFF.

The rearrangement uses TRBV15 and TRBJ1-5; D is unclear. The ends were cut back, 0 bases at V and 6 bases at J, with 9 bases in the middle. Germline CDR1 and CDR2: LNHNV and YYDKDF (reference sequence). This CDR3 is built from 14 residues. CDR3 sequence (DNA): TGTGCCACCAGCAGAGATCCGGGATTTCAGCCCCAGCATTTT. This gives the protein CATSRDPGFQPQHF.

The CDR3 spells CASSLGATGANVLTF. CDR3 DNA: TGTGCCAGCAGCTTAGGAGCGACTGGGGCCAACGTCCTGACTTTC. The rearrangement links TRBV7-6 to TRBJ2-6; D gene uncertain. CDR1 is SGHVS and CDR2 is FNYEAQ in the germline V gene. The CDR3 consists of 15 residues. V shed 1 base and J shed 2 bases, with 6 bases lying between them.

The chain joins TRBV19 to TRBJ2-7; 7 nucleotides align to TRBD1. V trimming: 3 bases; J trimming: 4 bases; junction bases outside the gene matches: 6. In germline, CDR1 is LNHDA, CDR2 SQIVND (reference sequence). There are 14 residues in the CDR3. The CDR3 loop is CASSIRGQSYEQYF. The CDR3 DNA reads TGTGCCAGTAGTATCCGGGGACAGTCTTACGAGCAGTACTTC.

The chain employs TRBV18 and TRBJ1-3, with TRBD1 as a possible D gene (5 bases). The CDR3 sequence is 17 residues long. Germline V gene data show CDR1 as KGHSH and CDR2 as LQKENI. Trimming removed 2 bases at V and 0 bases at J, with 14 bases between. CDR3 in amino acids: CASSPYTGRYSGNTIYF. In nucleotides, the CDR3 is TGTGCCAGCTCACCATATACAGGTCGATACTCTGGAAACACCATATATTTT.

The chain carries TRBV7-8 and TRBJ2-2; the match to TRBD2 covers 13 bases. Germline V gene data show CDR1 as SGHVS and CDR2 as FQNEAQ. V lost 4 bases and J lost 5; bases outside the gene matches: 1. The CDR3 is made up of 15 amino acids. CDR3 amino acids: CASSSGLAGTGELFF. The DNA of the CDR3 is TGTGCCAGCAGCTCGGGACTAGCGGGGACCGGGGAGCTGTTTTTT. The full variable domain, completed using reference TRBV7-8 and TRBJ2-2, is GAGVSQSPRYKVAKRGQDVALRCDPISGHVSLFWYQQALGQGPEFLTYFQNEAQLDKSGLPSDRFFAERPEGSVSTLKIQRTQQEDSAVYLCASSSGLAGTGELFFGEGSRLTVL.

The chain uses TRBV6-5 and TRBJ2-7, with D perhaps TRBD1 (6 bases). Between the trimmed V and J ends, which lost 0 bases and 2 bases, there was a span of 14 bases. This CDR3 comprises 16 residues. Germline assignment: CDR1 MNHEY and CDR2 SVGAGI. The CDR3 nucleotides read TGTGCCAGCAGTTACTCGAGGTCAGGGGCCCCCTACGAGCAGTACTTC. This codes for CASSYSRSGAPYEQYF.

The chain links TRBV11-2 to TRBJ2-7; TRBD2 is a possible D gene (6 bases). V gave up 5 bases and J gave up 7 bases, with 15 bases separating them. Per germline, CDR1 SGHAT and CDR2 FQNNGV. The CDR3 sequence is 13 residues long. In DNA, the CDR3 is TGTGCCAGCAGCCATCCCCGCCGGGGGGAGCAGTACGTC. Translation gives CASSHPRRGEQYV.

The chain carries TRBV19 and TRBJ2-2, with TRBD2 identical over 8 bases. J gave up 3 bases and V 4 bases, and 13 bases lay outside the gene matches. This CDR3 contains 18 residues. CDR1 and CDR2 from the germline V gene are LNHDA and SQIVND (reference sequence). The CDR3 spells CASSKGLADWLDTGELFF. The DNA for the CDR3 is TGTGCCAGTAGTAAAGGACTAGCTGATTGGCTCGACACCGGGGAGCTGTTTTTT.

Concerning this clone: This specimen includes other DNA sequences encoding the same CDR3. V usage is TRBV18 and J usage is TRBJ1-4; TRBD1 matches at 10 bases. CDR3 length: 15 residues. Germline V gene sequence: CDR1 KGHSH, CDR2 LQKENI. Germline trimming cut 0 bases from V and 5 bases from J; bases unmatched to any gene: 0. As DNA, the CDR3 is TGTGCCAGCTCACCACCGGGACAGGGGAATGAAAAACTGTTTTTT. This translates into CASSPPGQGNEKLFF.

This chain joins TRBV6-5 and TRBJ1-3; the D is unclear. The CDR3 runs to 14 residues. Trimming took off 0 bases at V and 5 bases at J, with 8 bases between the two ends. CDR1 and CDR2 from the germline V gene are MNHEY and SVGAGI. For the CDR3, the DNA is TGTGCCAGCAGTTACTCGTATCAGAGAAACACCATATATTTT. It specifies CASSYSYQRNTIYF.

The chain joins TRBV9 to TRBJ2-3, with TRBD2 identical over 14 bases. CDR1 and CDR2 from the germline V gene are SGDLS and YYNGEE. The junction had 5 bases not matched to a gene; V was cut back by 3 bases and J by 2 bases. CDR3 size: 17 residues. In nucleotides, the CDR3 is TGTGCCAGCAGCGCGTCGGGACTAGCGGGGGACACAGATACGCAGTATTTT. Residues: CASSASGLAGDTDTQYF.